In this sample, the clone carrying this T cell receptor (beta chain) turned up once. The sample comes from a study of blood T cell repertoires in COVID-19. Looking at the study overall: Acute and convalescent COVID-19 specimens originated in the United States, Italy and Spain.

Original methodology: Amplification from reference gene primers served as the basis for estimated nucleated cell counts. Produced via immunoSEQ multiplex PCR; TCRdb's table is partial and in-frame only. The V and J calls and the clone size are those of that table, but D and trimming were determined from the DNA. The sample lists about 69,000 clones, nearly 90% occurring once. CDR1 is LGHDT and CDR2 is YNNKEL in the germline V gene (reference sequence). CDR3 length: 16 residues. V dropped 3 bases and J dropped 3; count of bases not matched to a gene: 6. The clonotype originates from a man aged 45-65 years with acute or convalescent COVID-19. The material sequenced was peripheral blood. The V and J genes are TRBV3-1 (or the pseudogene TRBV3-2) and TRBJ2-5; 11 bases are a match to TRBD2. CDR3 nucleotides: TGTGCCAGCAGCCAGTTATTACTAGCGGGAGAAGAGACCCAGTACTTC. The encoded protein is CASSQLLLAGEETQYF.